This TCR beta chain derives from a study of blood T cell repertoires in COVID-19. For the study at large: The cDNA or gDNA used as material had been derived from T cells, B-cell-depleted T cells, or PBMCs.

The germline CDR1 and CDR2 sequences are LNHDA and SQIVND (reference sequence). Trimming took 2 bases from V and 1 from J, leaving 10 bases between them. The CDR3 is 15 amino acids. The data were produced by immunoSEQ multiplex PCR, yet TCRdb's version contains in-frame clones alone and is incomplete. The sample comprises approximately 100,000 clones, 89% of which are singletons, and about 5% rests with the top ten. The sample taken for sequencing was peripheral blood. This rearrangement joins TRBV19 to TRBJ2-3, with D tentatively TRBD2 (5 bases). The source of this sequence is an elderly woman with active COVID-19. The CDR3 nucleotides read TGTGCCAGTAGTATATGGAGCGGCGGCACAGATACGCAGTATTTT. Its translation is CASSIWSGGTDTQYF.